This T cell receptor beta chain came from a study of post-analysis software for immune sequencing data. Whole-study context: Both relapsing-remitting and secondary progressive multiple sclerosis featured among the disease courses, as did progressive-relapsing multiple sclerosis.

Every TCR beta cDNA library bore unique molecular identifiers. Via MiXCR, TCRdb re-called the PCR reads, giving one row per CDR3 protein. The sample lists roughly 570,000 distinct CDR3 sequences, 34% occurring once. Notes on the study in general: When compared against controls, multiple sclerosis patients showed significantly lower normalized Chao1 diversity. Four to six TRBV segments were more frequent in patients than controls; TRBV5-6, TRBV5-1 and TRBV20-1 belonged to this group.

Points on this clonotype: Its antigen is undetermined.

This CDR3 is 11 amino acids long. Per the germline V gene, CDR1 is SQVTM and CDR2 is ANQGSEA. V was shortened by 6 bases and J by 10 bases, with 15 bases between the two germline ends. The TCR sequence derives from a girl aged 2 to 17 with multiple sclerosis. The sequenced sample consisted of blood. The chain couples TRBV29-1 to TRBJ1-1; D perhaps matches TRBD1 (5 bases). CDR3 sequence: CSVLGVAGAFF. CDR3 nucleotides: TGCAGCGTCCTAGGGGTGGCAGGAGCTTTCTTT.